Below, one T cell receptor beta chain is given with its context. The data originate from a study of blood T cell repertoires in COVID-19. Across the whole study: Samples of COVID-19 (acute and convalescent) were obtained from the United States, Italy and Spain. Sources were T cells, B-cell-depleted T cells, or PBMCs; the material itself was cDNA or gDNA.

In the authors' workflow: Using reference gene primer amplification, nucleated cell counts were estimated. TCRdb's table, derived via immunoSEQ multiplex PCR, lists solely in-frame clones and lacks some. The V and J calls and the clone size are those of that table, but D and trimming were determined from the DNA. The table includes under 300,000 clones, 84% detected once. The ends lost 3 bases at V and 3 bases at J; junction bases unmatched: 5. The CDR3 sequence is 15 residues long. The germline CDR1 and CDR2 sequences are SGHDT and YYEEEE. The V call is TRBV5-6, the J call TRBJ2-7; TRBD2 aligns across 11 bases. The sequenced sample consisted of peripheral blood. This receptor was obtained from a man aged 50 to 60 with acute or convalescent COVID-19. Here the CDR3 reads CASSSMTSGIYEQYF. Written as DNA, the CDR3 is TGTGCCAGCAGCTCGATGACTAGCGGGATCTACGAGCAGTACTTC.